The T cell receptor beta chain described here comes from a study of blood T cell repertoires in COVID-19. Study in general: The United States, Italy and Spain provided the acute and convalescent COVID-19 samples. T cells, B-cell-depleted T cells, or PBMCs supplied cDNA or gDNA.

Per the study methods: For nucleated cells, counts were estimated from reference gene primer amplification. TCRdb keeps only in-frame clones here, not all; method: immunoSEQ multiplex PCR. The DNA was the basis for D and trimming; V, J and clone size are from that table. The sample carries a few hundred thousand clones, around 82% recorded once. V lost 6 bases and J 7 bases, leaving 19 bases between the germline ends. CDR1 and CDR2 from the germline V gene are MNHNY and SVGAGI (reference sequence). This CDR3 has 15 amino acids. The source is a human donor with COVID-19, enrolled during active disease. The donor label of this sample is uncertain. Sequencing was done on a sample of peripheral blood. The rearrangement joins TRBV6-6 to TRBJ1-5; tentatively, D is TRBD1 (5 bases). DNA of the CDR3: TGTGCCAGCAGCCGGGCCGGGGGGGACGGGCAGCCCCAGCATTTT. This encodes CASSRAGGDGQPQHF.